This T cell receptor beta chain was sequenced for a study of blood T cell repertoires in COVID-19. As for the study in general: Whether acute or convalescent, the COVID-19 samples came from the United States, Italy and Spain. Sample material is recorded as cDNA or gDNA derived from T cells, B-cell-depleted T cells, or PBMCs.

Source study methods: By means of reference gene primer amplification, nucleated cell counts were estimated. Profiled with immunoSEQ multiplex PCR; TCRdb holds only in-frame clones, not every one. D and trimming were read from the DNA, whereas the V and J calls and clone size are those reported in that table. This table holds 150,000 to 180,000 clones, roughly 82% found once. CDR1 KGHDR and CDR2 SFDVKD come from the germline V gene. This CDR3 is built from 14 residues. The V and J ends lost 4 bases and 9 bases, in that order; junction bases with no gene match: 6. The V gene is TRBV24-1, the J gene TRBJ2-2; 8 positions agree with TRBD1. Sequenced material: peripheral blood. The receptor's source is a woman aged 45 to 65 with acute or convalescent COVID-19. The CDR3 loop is CATSDPGTGRELFF. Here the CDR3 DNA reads TGTGCCACCAGTGACCCCGGGACAGGCCGGGAGCTGTTTTTT.